This TCR beta chain was identified during a study of spatial heterogeneity in lung cancer. Study-level information: Beta-chain sequences were consistently detected more often than alpha-chain sequences. Study observations and caveats: Detection of ubiquitous tumor TCRs in blood was higher at resection than follow-up.

The sample's time point: sample taken at primary tumor resection. Unsorted samples of tumor, nontumor lung or frozen PBMC had their whole RNA sequenced. The donors comprised 60 to 85 untreated early-stage non-small cell lung cancer patients. A unique molecular identifier was attached to every TCR cDNA molecule. Using its own MiXCR run on the 5' RACE reads, TCRdb lists one record per CDR3 protein. The data show around 40,000 distinct CDR3 sequences, 5.8% seen once. In germline, CDR1 is MNHEY, CDR2 SMNVEV (reference sequence). Trimming took off 3 bases at V and 5 bases at J, with 16 bases between the two ends. CDR3 length equals 15 residues. This clonotype was recorded a few times. Its antigen is undetermined.

The V call is TRBV27, the J call TRBJ2-5, with D unresolved. The sequence was obtained from a male donor with early-stage non-small cell lung cancer. The sample was PBMCs, taken at surgery. The CDR3 reads CASSFLVGDKETQYF. The CDR3 DNA reads TGTGCCAGCAGTTTCCTCGTGGGTGACAAGGAGACCCAGTACTTC.